This is a list of T cell receptor beta chains from one sample in a study of T cell responses to AZD1222 COVID-19 vaccine. The method was immunoSEQ multiplex PCR; TCRdb's version includes in-frame clones alone and lacks a portion of them. The repertoire holds over 110,000 clones, with more than 85% as singletons. This sample comprised peripheral blood, obtained on day 0 of AZD1222 vaccination. Receptors were obtained from an adult in good health. Each CDR3 is given with its conserved first and last residue. D genes are given only for firm matches. The size entry is marked missing in some rows and otherwise reads once, few, many or a size class.

size,J,D,V,DNA,CDR3
-,TRBJ1-2,-,TRBV5-5,TGTGCCAGCAGCCCATCTGAATTACGCAACTATGGCTACACCTTC,CASSPSELRNYGYTF
few,TRBJ1-4,TRBD1,TRBV25-1,TGTGCCAGCAGTACCCCGGACAGGACAACTAATGAAAAACTGTTTTTT,CASSTPDRTTNEKLFF
-,TRBJ2-1,TRBD2,TRBV10-3,TGTGCCACCTACCCGACTAGCGGGAAGCGAAATGAGCAGTTCTTC,CATYPTSGKRNEQFF
once,TRBJ2-3,-,TRBV7-6,TGTGCCAGCAGCTTAATGCATGGGGGCACAGATACGCAGTATTTT,CASSLMHGGTDTQYF
-,TRBJ1-5,TRBD1,TRBV12-5,TGTGCTAGTGGTCCCGGGTGGGACAGGGCTATGCAGCCCCAGCATTTT,CASGPGWDRAMQPQHF
-,TRBJ2-3,TRBD2,TRBV19,TGTGCCAGTAGTATTTCCACTAGCGGATACACAGATACGCAGTATTTT,CASSISTSGYTDTQYF
-,TRBJ2-3,-,TRBV7-2,TGTGCCAGCAGCTTAAGTATGGGCACAGATACGCAGTATTTT,CASSLSMGTDTQYF
-,TRBJ2-3,-,TRBV7-3,TGTGCCAGCAGCCCAGGATATAGGGGGGGAGATACGCAGTATTTT,CASSPGYRGGDTQYF
-,TRBJ2-7,-,TRBV9,TGTGCCAGCAGCCCCAGGCAGGCGGGCTTCTCCTACGAGCAGTACTTC,CASSPRQAGFSYEQYF
-,TRBJ1-2,-,TRBV5-6,TGTGCCAGCACCCAAAGTGGAGTTCGTGGCTACACCTTC,CASTQSGVRGYTF
-,TRBJ1-1,TRBD1,TRBV18,TGTGCCAGCTCACCATTGACAGGGCTGGACACTGAAGCTTTCTTT,CASSPLTGLDTEAFF
-,TRBJ2-3,TRBD2,TRBV10-1,TGCGCCAGCGAGTTACGGGGATCGGCTAGCGGGAGGCCTTATACAGATACGCAGTATTTT,CASELRGSASGRPYTDTQYF
-,TRBJ1-3,-,TRBV7-2,TGTGCCAGCAGCTTACAGTTGGGCAGGCCCTATGGAAACACCATATATTTT,CASSLQLGRPYGNTIYF
-,TRBJ2-4,-,TRBV6-2/TRBV6-3,TGTGCCAGCAGTTACGCGAGCAGCGGCCCGGAGAGGGGAGCCAAAAACATTCAGTACTTC,CASSYASSGPERGAKNIQYF
-,TRBJ1-1,-,TRBV6-5,TGTGCCAGCAGTTACTCAGGGGTCACTGAAGCTTTCTTT,CASSYSGVTEAFF
-,TRBJ2-7,TRBD1,TRBV7-9,TGTGCCAGCAGCCAAAGACAGGGCGAGCAGTACTTC,CASSQRQGEQYF
-,TRBJ1-1,-,TRBV5-1,TGCGCCAGCAGCTTGGAGAGGTGGAGGGGCACTGAAGCTTTCTTT,CASSLERWRGTEAFF
-,TRBJ1-2,-,TRBV4-1,TGCGCCAGCAGCCAAGATGGGAGTCAATGGGGCTACACCTTC,CASSQDGSQWGYTF
-,TRBJ2-2,TRBD1,TRBV27,TGTGCCAGCAGTTGGGGGACAGGGATTACCGGGGAGCTGTTTTTT,CASSWGTGITGELFF
-,TRBJ1-1,-,TRBV11-2,TGTGCCAGCAGCCTATTAAACACTGAAGCTTTCTTT,CASSLLNTEAFF
-,TRBJ1-1,-,TRBV6-5,TGTGCCAGCAGTTACTCATCGGGGGGAGGGGACACTGAAGCTTTCTTT,CASSYSSGGGDTEAFF
-,TRBJ1-4,-,TRBV5-1,TGCGCCAGCAGCTTGGATACGGGAGGGAATGAAAAACTGTTTTTT,CASSLDTGGNEKLFF
-,TRBJ2-5,-,TRBV7-6,TGTGCCAGCAGCCGGGGCCCTAACCAAGAGACCCAGTACTTC,CASSRGPNQETQYF
-,TRBJ2-1,-,TRBV3-1/TRBV3-2,TGTGCCAGCAGCCTCTCGTGGCAGGGGTTCTACAATGAGCAGTTCTTC,CASSLSWQGFYNEQFF
-,TRBJ1-4,TRBD1,TRBV5-1,TGCGCCAGCAGCACCGGACAGGGAGGCGAAAAACTGTTTTTT,CASSTGQGGEKLFF
-,TRBJ1-4,-,TRBV7-9,TGTGCCAGCAGCTTAGGGTATCGGGCAGCCCTTAATGAAAAACTGTTTTTT,CASSLGYRAALNEKLFF
-,TRBJ1-1,-,TRBV18,TGTGCCAGCTCACCCGATCAGAAGAACACTGAAGCTTTCTTT,CASSPDQKNTEAFF
-,TRBJ1-5,TRBD1,TRBV27,TGTGCCAGCAGTCGCACCTTCGACAGGGGTAGCAATCAGCCCCAGCATTTT,CASSRTFDRGSNQPQHF
-,TRBJ1-2,-,TRBV15,TGTGCCACCAGCAGAGATCTGGCGAACTATGGCTACACCTTC,CATSRDLANYGYTF
-,TRBJ2-7,-,TRBV27,TGTGCCAGCAGGAAAATAGCCCCTGTAGACTACGAGCAGTACTTC,CASRKIAPVDYEQYF
-,TRBJ1-6,-,TRBV11-2,TGTGCCAGCAGCTTAGAGTCTAGGTTCGGATCACCCCTCCACTTT,CASSLESRFGSPLHF
-,TRBJ1-2,TRBD1,TRBV11-2,TGTGCCAGCAGCCCCTGGACAGGGGGAGGGTACTATGGCTACACCTTC,CASSPWTGGGYYGYTF
-,TRBJ1-2,-,TRBV5-1,TGCGCCAGCAGCATCGACAGTACGGATGGCTACACCTTC,CASSIDSTDGYTF
-,TRBJ2-1,-,TRBV7-3,TGTGCCAGCAGCCTGGACGCAGCCTATTACAATGAGCAGTTCTTC,CASSLDAAYYNEQFF
-,TRBJ1-1,TRBD1,TRBV5-4,TGTGCCAGCAGCCGTAGTCCGGGACAGGGAGTGAACACTGAAGCTTTCTTT,CASSRSPGQGVNTEAFF
-,TRBJ1-6,-,TRBV6-5,TGTGCCAGCAGCCTCGGGGGGAGGGAGAATTCACCCCTCCACTTT,CASSLGGRENSPLHF
-,TRBJ2-3,-,TRBV9,TGTGCCAGCAGCGTTCAGGGGAGCACAGATACGCAGTATTTT,CASSVQGSTDTQYF
-,TRBJ1-6,-,TRBV15,TGTGCCACCAGCAGGAGGGATAATTCACCCCTCCACTTT,CATSRRDNSPLHF
-,TRBJ2-5,-,TRBV7-9,TGTGCCAGCAGCTTCGCTGCAGAACAAGAGACCCAGTACTTC,CASSFAAEQETQYF
-,TRBJ1-5,TRBD1,TRBV6-2/TRBV6-3,TGTGCCAGCAGTTACGAGGGACAGGTGCCTAGTAAGCCCCAGCATTTT,CASSYEGQVPSKPQHF
-,TRBJ2-3,TRBD2,TRBV7-6,TGTGCCAGCAGCCCCAGGAAGGGGACTAGCGGGAGTCCGAGCACAGATACGCAGTATTTT,CASSPRKGTSGSPSTDTQYF
-,TRBJ2-7,TRBD2,TRBV27,TGTGCCAGCAGTTCCAGCGGGAGGCATACCTACGAGCAGTACTTC,CASSSSGRHTYEQYF
-,TRBJ2-3,-,TRBV6-2/TRBV6-3,TGTGCCAGCAGCTCCTTCTCAGGGCAGTATTTT,CASSSFSGQYF
-,TRBJ2-7,TRBD2,TRBV2,TGTGCCAGCAGTGAGGAGTGGGAGGGAAGGAACGAGCAGTACTTC,CASSEEWEGRNEQYF
-,TRBJ1-4,-,TRBV27,TGTGCCAGCAGTTTCTTTCCGGCAGGGGTTAATGAAAAACTGTTTTTT,CASSFFPAGVNEKLFF
-,TRBJ1-2,TRBD1,TRBV7-9,TGTGCCAGCAGCTTAATCGGGACAGGAAACTATGGCTACACCTTC,CASSLIGTGNYGYTF
-,TRBJ2-5,TRBD2,TRBV18,TGTGCCAGCTCACCCCAGCGGGAGGCGGAGACCCAGTACTTC,CASSPQREAETQYF
once,TRBJ1-2,-,TRBV20-1,TGCAGTGCTAGGTCAGGAAATGGCTACACCTTC,CSARSGNGYTF
once,TRBJ2-7,-,TRBV3-1/TRBV3-2,TGTGCCAGCAGCCAAGATCTTTTGAGGGGATACGAGCAGTACTTC,CASSQDLLRGYEQYF
-,TRBJ1-1,-,TRBV5-6,TGTGCCAGCAGCTTGGAAGGCAGGGCGAACACTGAAGCTTTCTTT,CASSLEGRANTEAFF
few,TRBJ2-7,-,TRBV5-4,TGTGCCAGCGGCGGAGAAGGATACGAGCAGTACTTC,CASGGEGYEQYF
-,TRBJ1-1,-,TRBV2,TGTGCCAGCAGTGAATCGGGGCGTAACACTGAAGCTTTCTTT,CASSESGRNTEAFF
-,TRBJ1-6,TRBD1,TRBV5-5,TGTGCCAGCAGCTACTATTCGGGACAGTCTAGCTCCTATAATTCACCCCTCCACTTT,CASSYYSGQSSSYNSPLHF
-,TRBJ2-2,TRBD2,TRBV9,TGTGCCAGCAGCGGGACTAGCGCGAACACCGGGGAGCTGTTTTTT,CASSGTSANTGELFF
-,TRBJ2-7,-,TRBV13,TGTGCCAGCAGCCCCCCGGGCTACGAGCAGTACTTC,CASSPPGYEQYF
-,TRBJ2-3,TRBD1,TRBV18,TGTGCCAGCTCACCGTCCAGGGGGCGGGCAGATACGCAGTATTTT,CASSPSRGRADTQYF
-,TRBJ2-1,TRBD2,TRBV3-1/TRBV3-2,TGTGCCAGCAGCCAAGGGACTAGCGGGATCTCCTACAATGAGCAGTTCTTC,CASSQGTSGISYNEQFF
-,TRBJ1-1,TRBD1,TRBV11-3,TGTGCCAGCAGCTACAGGGGTGGGACTGAAGCTTTCTTT,CASSYRGGTEAFF
-,TRBJ2-3,-,TRBV30,TGTGCCTGGAGTGTACTCGGCAGGGCGGATACGCAGTATTTT,CAWSVLGRADTQYF
once,TRBJ2-5,TRBD2,TRBV7-7,TGTGCTAGCAGCCCTAGCGGCGGGGGGGCCGGAGAGACCCAGTACTTC,CASSPSGGGAGETQYF